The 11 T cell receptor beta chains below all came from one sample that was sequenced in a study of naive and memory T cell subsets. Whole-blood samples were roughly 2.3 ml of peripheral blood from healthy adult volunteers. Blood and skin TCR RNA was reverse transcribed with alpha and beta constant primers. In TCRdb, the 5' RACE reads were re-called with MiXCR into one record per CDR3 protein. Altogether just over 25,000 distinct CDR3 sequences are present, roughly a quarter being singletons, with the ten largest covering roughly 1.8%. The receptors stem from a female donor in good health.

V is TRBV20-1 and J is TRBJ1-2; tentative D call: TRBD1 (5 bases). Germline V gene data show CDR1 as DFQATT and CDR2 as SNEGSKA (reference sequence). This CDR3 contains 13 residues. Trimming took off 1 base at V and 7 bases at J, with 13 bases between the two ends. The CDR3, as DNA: TGCAGTGCTAGAGTCGTCGTTCAGGGTGGCTACACCTTC. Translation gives CSARVVVQGGYTF.

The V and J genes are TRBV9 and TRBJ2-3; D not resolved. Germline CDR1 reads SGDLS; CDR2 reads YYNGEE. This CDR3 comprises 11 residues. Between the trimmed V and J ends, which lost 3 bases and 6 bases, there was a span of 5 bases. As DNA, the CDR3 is TGTGCCAGCAGCGCGGACGATACGCAGTATTTT. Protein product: CASSADDTQYF.

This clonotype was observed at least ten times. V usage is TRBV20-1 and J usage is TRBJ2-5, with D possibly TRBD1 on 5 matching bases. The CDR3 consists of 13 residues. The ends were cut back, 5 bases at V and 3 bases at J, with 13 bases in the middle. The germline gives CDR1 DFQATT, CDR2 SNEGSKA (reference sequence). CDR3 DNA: TGCAGTGCTCTTCAGGGATTTAAAGAGACCCAGTACTTC. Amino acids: CSALQGFKETQYF.

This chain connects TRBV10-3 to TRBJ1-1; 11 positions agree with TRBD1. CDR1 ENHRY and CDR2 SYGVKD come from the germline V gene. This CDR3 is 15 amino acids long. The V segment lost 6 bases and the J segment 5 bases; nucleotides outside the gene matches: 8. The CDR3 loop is CAIRVGQGARTEAFF. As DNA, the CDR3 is TGTGCCATCAGAGTAGGACAGGGGGCGCGGACTGAAGCTTTCTTT.

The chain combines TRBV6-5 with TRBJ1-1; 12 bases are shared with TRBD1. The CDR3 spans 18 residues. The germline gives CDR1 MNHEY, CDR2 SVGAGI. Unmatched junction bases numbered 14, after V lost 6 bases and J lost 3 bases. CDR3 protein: CASRITWDRGRVDTEAFF. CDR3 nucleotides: TGTGCCAGCAGAATTACCTGGGACAGGGGGCGAGTGGACACTGAAGCTTTCTTT.

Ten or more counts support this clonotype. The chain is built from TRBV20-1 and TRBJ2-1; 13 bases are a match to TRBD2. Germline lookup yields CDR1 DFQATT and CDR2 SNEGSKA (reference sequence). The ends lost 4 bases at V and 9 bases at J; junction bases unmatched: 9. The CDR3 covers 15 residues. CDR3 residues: CSAKVRTSGSLEQFF. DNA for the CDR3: TGCAGTGCTAAGGTGCGGACTAGCGGGAGTCTTGAGCAGTTCTTC.

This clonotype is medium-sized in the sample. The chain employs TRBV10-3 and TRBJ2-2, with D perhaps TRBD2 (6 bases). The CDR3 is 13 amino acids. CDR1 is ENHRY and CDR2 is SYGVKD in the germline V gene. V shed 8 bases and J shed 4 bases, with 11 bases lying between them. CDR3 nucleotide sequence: TGTGCCATCTCTCTAGCGTCCACCGGGGAGCTGTTTTTT. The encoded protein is CAISLASTGELFF.

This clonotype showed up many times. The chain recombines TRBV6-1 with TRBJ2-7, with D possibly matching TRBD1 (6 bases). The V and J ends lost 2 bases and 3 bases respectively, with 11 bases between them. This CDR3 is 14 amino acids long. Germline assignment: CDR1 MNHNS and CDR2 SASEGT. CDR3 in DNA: TGTGCCAGCAGTGAACAGGGGTCCCACTACGAGCAGTACTTC. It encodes CASSEQGSHYEQYF.

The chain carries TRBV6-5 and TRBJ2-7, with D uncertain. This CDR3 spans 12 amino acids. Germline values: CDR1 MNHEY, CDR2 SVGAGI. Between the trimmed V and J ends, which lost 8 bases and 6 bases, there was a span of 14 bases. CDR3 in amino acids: CASGRPLGEQYF. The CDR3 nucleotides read TGTGCCAGCGGACGGCCCCTTGGCGAGCAGTACTTC.

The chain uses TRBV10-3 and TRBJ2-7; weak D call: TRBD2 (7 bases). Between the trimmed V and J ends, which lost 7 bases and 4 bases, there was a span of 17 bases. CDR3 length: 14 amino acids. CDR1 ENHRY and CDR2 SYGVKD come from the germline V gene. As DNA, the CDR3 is TGTGCCATCAAGGCGGGGGCCTCCGATTACGAGCAGTACTTC. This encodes CAIKAGASDYEQYF.

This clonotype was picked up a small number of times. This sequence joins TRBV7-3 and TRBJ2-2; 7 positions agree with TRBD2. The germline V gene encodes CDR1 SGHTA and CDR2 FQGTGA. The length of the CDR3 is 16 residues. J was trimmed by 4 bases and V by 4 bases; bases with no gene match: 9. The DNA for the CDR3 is TGTGCCAGCAGCTCCGCGGGCGGGGGAGTCACCGGGGAGCTGTTTTTT. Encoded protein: CASSSAGGGVTGELFF.